This T cell receptor beta chain originates from a study of blood T cell repertoires in COVID-19. Whole-study context: T cells, B-cell-depleted T cells, or PBMCs provided the cDNA or gDNA that served as material.

V trimming: 4 bases; J trimming: 7 bases; junction bases outside the gene matches: 10. Germline V gene lookup returns CDR1 SGDLS and CDR2 YYNGEE. This CDR3 is 14 amino acids long. Using immunoSEQ multiplex PCR, the repertoire was profiled, and TCRdb retains in-frame clones only, with some absent. The repertoire holds some 320,000 clones, with about 91% as singletons. This TCR came from a woman under 40 who had recovered from COVID-19. The chain uses TRBV9 and TRBJ1-2, with 7 bases lining up with TRBD1. Sequenced input: peripheral blood. The CDR3 DNA follows: TGTGCCAGCAGCTTAGGACAGGAGGCCCGTGGCTACACCTTC. It specifies CASSLGQEARGYTF.